Presented here are 22 T cell receptor beta chains from one specimen sequenced in a study of T cells after posttransplantation cyclophosphamide. Busulfan-fludarabine conditioning, marrow transplant, and cyclophosphamide on days +3 and +4 were administered. Only in-frame clones appear in the TCRdb table, and some are missing; sequencing was by immunoSEQ multiplex PCR. The sample holds roughly 8,300 clones, around four fifths seen once. Sequences were derived from CD4+ T cells sorted from blood, sampled 950 to 1,200 days after allogeneic stem cell transplant with posttransplant cyclophosphamide. Receptor source: a female patient in her forties who received an allogeneic stem cell transplant from a related donor, was CMV-positive, and had no GVHD. Some T cells may be supplied by the graft donor.

J is TRBJ2-5 and V is TRBV10-2; D might be TRBD2 (7 bases). V was shortened by 5 bases and J by 5 bases, with 27 bases between the two germline ends. The CDR3 is 18 residues long. Germline assignment: CDR1 WSHSY and CDR2 SAAADI. The DNA of the CDR3 is TGCGCCAGCAGTACCCTGGACAGCGGGATAAACGGTCTGGAGACCCAGTACTTC. Amino acid sequence: CASSTLDSGINGLETQYF.

In this sample, this clone turned up once. The J gene is TRBJ1-2, the V gene TRBV29-1; possibly TRBD1 for D (6 bases). Germline V gives CDR1 SQVTM, CDR2 ANQGSEA. V shed 1 base and J shed 6 bases, with 15 bases lying between them. This CDR3 is 14 amino acids long. In nucleotides, the CDR3 is TGCAGCGTTGAAGGTGGGACACAGATGCATGGCTACACCTTC. Protein: CSVEGGTQMHGYTF.

This clone was detected only a few times. The chain is built from TRBV4-1 and TRBJ2-2; D not resolved. From germline, CDR1 is MGHRA and CDR2 YSYEKL. The germline V and J ends were trimmed by 1 base and 2 bases, with 8 bases remaining between them. The CDR3 has 15 residues. CDR3 amino acids: CASSQATVNTGELFF. CDR3 sequence (DNA): TGCGCCAGCAGCCAAGCCACAGTTAACACCGGGGAGCTGTTTTTT.

The chain has TRBV18 and TRBJ2-7; weak D call: TRBD1 (5 bases). Trimming removed 0 bases at V and 6 bases at J, with 18 bases between. There are 16 residues in the CDR3. Germline-derived CDR1 and CDR2 are KGHSH and LQKENI. The CDR3 region has the DNA TGTGCCAGCTCACCACCGGGTACGGCCAGGGCCGGCGAGCAGTACTTC. Protein product: CASSPPGTARAGEQYF.

The chain links TRBV6-6 to TRBJ1-5; D unclear. This CDR3 has 16 residues. With 6 bases removed from V and 1 base from J, the gap between germline ends came to 16 bases. Germline V gene sequence: CDR1 MNHNY, CDR2 SVGAGI (reference sequence). The CDR3 reads CASSKTRILSNQPQHF. The DNA of the CDR3 is TGTGCCAGCAGCAAGACAAGGATTTTGAGCAATCAGCCCCAGCATTTT.

This chain uses TRBV4-3 with TRBJ2-4; D perhaps matches TRBD1 (5 bases). The CDR3 has 15 amino acids. V was cut by 2 bases and J by 4 bases, with 12 bases left in between. Per germline, CDR1 LGHNA and CDR2 YSLEER. The CDR3 sequence is CASSQRVDSKNIQYF. The CDR3 DNA follows: TGCGCCAGCAGCCAAAGGGTAGACAGTAAAAACATTCAGTACTTC.

This clone showed up just once. The V gene is TRBV12-5, the J gene TRBJ2-6; 9 bases line up with TRBD1. In germline, CDR1 is LGHNT, CDR2 FRNRAP. This CDR3 is built from 19 residues. Trimming removed 0 bases from V and 0 bases from J; junction bases left unmatched: 6. This chain's CDR3 is CASGLVTGGVFSGANVLTF. DNA for the CDR3: TGTGCTAGTGGTTTGGTAACAGGGGGCGTCTTCTCTGGGGCCAACGTCCTGACTTTC. Full variable domain (outside the CDR3, taken from reference TRBV12-5 and TRBJ2-6): DARVTQTPRHKVTEMGQEVTMRCQPILGHNTVFWYRQTMMQGLELLAYFRNRAPLDDSGMPKDRFSAEMPDATLATLKIQPSEPRDSAVYFCASGLVTGGVFSGANVLTFGAGSRLTVL.

This clone was found once. The chain carries TRBV6-1 and TRBJ2-1; TRBD1 is a possible D gene (5 bases). The ends were cut back, 1 base at V and 5 bases at J, with 9 bases in the middle. Germline assignment: CDR1 MNHNS and CDR2 SASEGT. This CDR3 is built from 14 residues. The CDR3 spells CASSEGLTDNEQFF. CDR3 sequence (DNA): TGTGCCAGCAGTGAAGGTTTGACAGACAATGAGCAGTTCTTC.

This chain links TRBV6-1 with TRBJ2-1; a possible D gene is TRBD2 (6 bases). The germline gives CDR1 MNHNS, CDR2 SASEGT. V shed 7 bases and J shed 0 bases, with 13 bases lying between them. This CDR3 contains 15 residues. The CDR3 region has the DNA TGTGCCAGCAACGTAGCGGCCACCTCCTACAATGAGCAGTTCTTC. Its protein product is CASNVAATSYNEQFF.

This clone was seen just once. In DNA form, the CDR3 reads TGTGCCAGCAGTGAAGAAGCCGGGGGGAGGGAAAAACTGTTTTTT. Residues: CASSEEAGGREKLFF. This chain joins TRBV2 and TRBJ1-4; tentatively, D is TRBD1 (5 bases). The CDR3 contains 15 residues. Germline V gene lookup returns CDR1 SNHLY and CDR2 FYNNEI. Deletions cut 1 base from V and 8 bases from J, with 14 bases between.

The chain recombines TRBV4-1 with TRBJ1-1; 8 bases are shared with TRBD1. Germline values: CDR1 MGHRA, CDR2 YSYEKL. After removal of 4 bases from V and 1 base from J, the junction contained 8 bases not matched to a gene. This CDR3 contains 16 residues. The CDR3: CASSPMAGGPNTEAFF. In DNA, the CDR3 is TGCGCCAGCAGCCCGATGGCAGGGGGCCCGAACACTGAAGCTTTCTTT.

A single count supports this clone. The V gene is TRBV7-2, the J gene TRBJ2-5; TRBD1 matches 8 bases. The CDR3 sequence is 15 residues long. V lost 1 base and J lost 2; bases outside the gene matches: 3. Per the germline V gene, CDR1 is SGHTA and CDR2 is FQGNSA. CDR3 amino acids: CASSLVDRAQETQYF. Written as DNA, the CDR3 is TGTGCCAGCAGCTTAGTGGACAGGGCGCAAGAGACCCAGTACTTC.

The chain employs TRBV27 and TRBJ1-4, with 9 bases identical to TRBD1. Unmatched junction bases numbered 5, after V lost 6 bases and J lost 6 bases. CDR1 is MNHEY and CDR2 is SMNVEV in the germline V gene (reference sequence). The length of the CDR3 is 14 residues. The CDR3 loop reads CASRRTGGDEKLFF. CDR3 DNA: TGTGCCAGCAGAAGAACAGGGGGCGATGAAAAACTGTTTTTT.

This clone has just one count. The chain joins TRBV2 to TRBJ2-1, with a possible D match to TRBD1 (6 bases). With 3 bases removed from V and 3 bases from J, the gap between germline ends came to 24 bases. The CDR3 sequence is 19 residues long. In germline, CDR1 is SNHLY, CDR2 FYNNEI. This CDR3 is CASSDEGGSGGEFYNEQFF. The DNA of the CDR3 is TGTGCCAGCAGTGACGAAGGGGGTAGTGGGGGAGAATTCTACAATGAGCAGTTCTTC. The entire variable domain, with the rest obtained from reference TRBV2 and TRBJ2-1, is as follows: EPEVTQTPSHQVTQMGQEVILRCVPISNHLYFYWYRQILGQKVEFLVSFYNNEISEKSEIFDDQFSVERPDGSNFTLKIRSTKLEDSAMYFCASSDEGGSGGEFYNEQFFGPGTRLTVL.

The chain couples TRBV6-1 to TRBJ1-1, with TRBD1 matching 7 bases. Germline values: CDR1 MNHNS, CDR2 SASEGT. J was trimmed by 7 bases and V by 1 base; bases with no gene match: 3. CDR3 size: 13 residues. The CDR3: CASSEVRGDEAFF. DNA of the CDR3: TGTGCCAGCAGTGAAGTCAGGGGGGATGAAGCTTTCTTT.

This chain uses TRBV7-6 with TRBJ2-1, with a tentative D call TRBD1 (7 bases). The germline V gene encodes CDR1 SGHVS and CDR2 FNYEAQ. CDR3 length: 15 amino acids. The V and J ends lost 3 bases and 0 bases respectively, with 9 bases between them. For the CDR3, the DNA is TGTGCCAGCAGCTTCCAGGGGGGCTCCTACAATGAGCAGTTCTTC. Its protein product is CASSFQGGSYNEQFF.

This clone was recorded only once. This chain joins TRBV4-3 and TRBJ2-7; 8 bases align to TRBD2. Trimming took 3 bases from V and 5 from J; bases not matched to a gene: 9. The germline V gene encodes CDR1 LGHNA and CDR2 YSLEER. The CDR3 runs to 15 residues. CDR3 sequence: CASSQDSRGGDEQYF. CDR3 DNA: TGCGCCAGCAGCCAGGACAGCCGGGGGGGAGACGAGCAGTACTTC.

The chain joins TRBV12-5 to TRBJ2-7, with a weak D call TRBD2 (6 bases). The V gene's germline CDR1 is LGHNT and CDR2 FRNRAP. Deletions cut 7 bases from V and 6 bases from J, with 16 bases between. The CDR3 is made up of 13 amino acids. Written as DNA, the CDR3 is TGTGCTAGTGCCCAGTCCTGGGGGGTCGAGCAGTACTTC. Encoded protein: CASAQSWGVEQYF.

The chain is built from TRBV19 and TRBJ1-4, with 7 bases fitting TRBD1. V lost 7 bases, J lost 5 bases, and 7 bases stayed unmatched. The germline gives CDR1 LNHDA, CDR2 SQIVND (reference sequence). The CDR3 runs 14 residues. The CDR3 nucleotides read TGTGCCAGTAATAGGTGGGGACAGAATGAAAAACTGTTTTTT. Translated, it gives CASNRWGQNEKLFF.

The rearrangement joins TRBV19 to TRBJ1-5, with 8 bases identical to TRBD1. The J segment lost 9 bases and the V segment lost 3 bases, leaving 4 bases of the junction unmatched. Germline V gene data show CDR1 as LNHDA and CDR2 as SQIVND (reference sequence). This CDR3 has 13 residues. For the CDR3, the DNA is TGTGCCAGTAGTATGGACAGGGTTAGGCCCCAGCATTTT. This encodes CASSMDRVRPQHF. Together with reference TRBV19 and TRBJ1-5, the CDR3 gives the full variable domain: DGGITQSPKYLFRKEGQNVTLSCEQNLNHDAMYWYRQDPGQGLRLIYYSQIVNDFQKGDIAEGYSVSREKKESFPLTVTSAQKNPTAFYLCASSMDRVRPQHFGDGTRLSIL.

The chain couples TRBV11-3 to TRBJ2-3; D might be TRBD1 (5 bases). Germline values: CDR1 SGHNT, CDR2 YENEEA. V lost 0 bases to trimming and J lost 6 bases, with 13 bases between them. This CDR3 spans 15 amino acids. CDR3 region: CASSLEGGASDTQYF. The CDR3 nucleotides are TGTGCCAGCAGCTTAGAGGGTGGGGCCTCCGATACGCAGTATTTT.

This clone was picked up one time. The rearrangement joins TRBV7-2 to TRBJ2-7; the match to TRBD2 covers 9 bases. The CDR3 contains 19 residues. V dropped 7 bases and J dropped 3; count of bases not matched to a gene: 22. In germline, CDR1 is SGHTA, CDR2 FQGNSA. The CDR3 DNA sequence: TGTGCCAGCACAATTATTCTTCTAGCGGGGCCGCCTAATTACTACGAGCAGTACTTC. Translated, it gives CASTIILLAGPPNYYEQYF. The complete variable domain, with remaining parts taken from reference TRBV7-2 and TRBJ2-7, reads GAGVSQSPSNKVTEKGKDVELRCDPISGHTALYWYRQSLGQGLEFLIYFQGNSAPDKSGLPSDRFSAERTGGSVSTLTIQRTQQEDSAVYLCASTIILLAGPPNYYEQYFGPGTRLTVT.